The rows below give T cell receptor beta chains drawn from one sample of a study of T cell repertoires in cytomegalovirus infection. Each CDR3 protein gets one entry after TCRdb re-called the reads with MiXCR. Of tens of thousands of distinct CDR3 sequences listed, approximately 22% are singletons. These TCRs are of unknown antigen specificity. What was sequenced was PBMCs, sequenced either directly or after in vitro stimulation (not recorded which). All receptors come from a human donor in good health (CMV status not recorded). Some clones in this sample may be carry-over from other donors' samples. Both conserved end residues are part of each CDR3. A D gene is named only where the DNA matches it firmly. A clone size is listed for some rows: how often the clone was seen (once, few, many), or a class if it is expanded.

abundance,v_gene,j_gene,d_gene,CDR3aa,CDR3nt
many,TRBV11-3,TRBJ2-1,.,CASSQRKAAYNEQFF,TGTGCCAGCAGTCAAAGGAAAGCGGCGTACAATGAGCAGTTCTTC
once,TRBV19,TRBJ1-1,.,CATGGRGNTEAFF,TGTGCCACCGGAGGTAGGGGGAACACTGAAGCTTTCTTT
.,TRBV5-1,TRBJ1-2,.,CASSLGDKAYYGYTF,TGCGCCAGCAGCTTGGGAGACAAGGCTTACTATGGCTACACCTTC
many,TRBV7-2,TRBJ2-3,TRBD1,CASSLGQGASDTQYF,TGTGCCAGCAGCTTGGGACAGGGGGCTTCGGATACGCAGTATTTT
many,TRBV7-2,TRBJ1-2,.,CASSYRQIDYGYTF,TGTGCCAGCAGCTATCGACAGATCGACTATGGCTACACCTTC
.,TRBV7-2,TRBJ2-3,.,CASSLAVTDTQYF,TGTGCCAGCAGCTTAGCCGTTACAGATACGCAGTATTTT
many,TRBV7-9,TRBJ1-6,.,CASSFDLSNSPLHF,TGTGCCAGCAGCTTCGACTTAAGTAATTCACCCCTCCACTTT
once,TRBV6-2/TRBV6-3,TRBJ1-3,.,CASSSLVIRDTSHSGNTIYF,TGTGCCAGCAGTTCCCTTGTGATCCGGGACACTTCTCACTCTGGAAACACCATATATTTT
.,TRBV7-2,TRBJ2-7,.,CASSLTVTYEQYF,TGTGCCAGCAGCTTAACAGTCACCTACGAGCAGTACTTC
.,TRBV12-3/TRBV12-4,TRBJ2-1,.,CASSLVGSYNEQFF,TGTGCCAGCAGCTTGGTGGGCTCCTACAATGAGCAGTTCTTC
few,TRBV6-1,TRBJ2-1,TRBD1,CASSIRDRNEQFF,TGTGCCAGCAGCATCCGGGACAGAAATGAGCAGTTCTTC
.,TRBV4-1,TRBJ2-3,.,CASSTGRARARDGTDTQYF,TGCGCCAGCAGCACAGGACGGGCTCGAGCGCGGGACGGTACAGATACGCAGTATTTT
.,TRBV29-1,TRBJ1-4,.,CSVGRQQGEKLFF,TGCAGCGTTGGCAGACAGCAGGGTGAAAAACTGTTTTTT
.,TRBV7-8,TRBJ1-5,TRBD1,CASSRKQGFTRQPQHF,TGTGCCAGCAGCCGGAAACAGGGGTTTACTCGTCAGCCCCAGCATTTT
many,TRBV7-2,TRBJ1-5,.,CASSQPGRSNQPQHF,TGTGCCAGCAGCCAACCAGGACGGTCGAATCAGCCCCAGCATTTT
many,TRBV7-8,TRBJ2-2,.,CASAMAEITGELFF,TGTGCCAGCGCCATGGCGGAAATCACCGGGGAGCTGTTTTTT
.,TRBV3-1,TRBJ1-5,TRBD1,CASSQGTGLNQPQHF,TGTGCCAGCAGCCAAGGGACAGGGTTAAATCAGCCCCAGCATTTT
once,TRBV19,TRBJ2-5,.,CASSMWGKEQETQYF,TGTGCCAGTAGTATGTGGGGGAAGGAGCAAGAGACCCAGTACTTC
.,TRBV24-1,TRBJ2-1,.,CATSDLLQDDEQFF,TGTGCCACCAGTGATTTGTTACAAGATGATGAGCAGTTCTTC
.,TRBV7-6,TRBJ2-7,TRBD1,CASSARTGEDEQYF,TGTGCCAGCAGCGCCAGGACAGGGGAGGACGAGCAGTACTTC
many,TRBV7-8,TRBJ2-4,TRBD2,CASSSGTTGMGNIQYF,TGTGCCAGCAGCTCGGGGACTACCGGAATGGGAAACATTCAGTACTTC
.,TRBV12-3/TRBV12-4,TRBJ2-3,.,CASRPRVSTDTQYF,TGTGCCAGCAGACCCCGGGTCAGCACAGATACGCAGTATTTT
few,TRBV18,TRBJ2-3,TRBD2,CASSPPRGGSTDTQYF,TGTGCCAGCTCACCACCCCGGGGGGGTAGCACAGATACGCAGTATTTT
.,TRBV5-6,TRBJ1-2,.,CASSYTVQYGYTF,TGTGCCAGCAGCTATACAGTACAGTATGGCTACACCTTC
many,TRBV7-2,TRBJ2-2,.,CASSLSGELFF,TGTGCCAGCAGCTTATCCGGGGAGCTGTTTTTT
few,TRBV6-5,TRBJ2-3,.,CASSYSLLTWRRGTDTQYF,TGTGCCAGCAGTTACTCACTGCTCACGTGGCGGAGAGGCACAGATACGCAGTATTTT
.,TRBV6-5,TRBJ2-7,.,CASRRSGGVGASYEQYF,TGTGCCAGCAGACGATCGGGCGGGGTAGGGGCTTCCTACGAGCAGTACTTC
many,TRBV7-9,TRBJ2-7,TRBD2,CASSSGSGTSAYEQYF,TGTGCCAGCAGCTCTGGCTCCGGGACTAGCGCCTACGAGCAGTACTTC
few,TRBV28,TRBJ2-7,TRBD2,CASSSSTSGSYEQYF,TGTGCCAGCAGTTCCTCGACTAGCGGGTCCTACGAGCAGTACTTC
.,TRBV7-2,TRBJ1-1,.,CASSSSGNTEAFF,TGTGCCAGCAGCTCCTCCGGGAACACTGAAGCTTTCTTT
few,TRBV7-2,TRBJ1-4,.,CASGGGQGEKLFF,TGTGCCAGCGGGGGGGGGCAAGGAGAAAAACTGTTTTTT
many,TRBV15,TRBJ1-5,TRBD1,CATSKGQARSQPQHF,TGTGCCACCAGCAAGGGACAGGCGCGTTCTCAGCCCCAGCATTTT
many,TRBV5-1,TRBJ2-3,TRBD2,CASSLWLAADTQYF,TGCGCCAGCAGCTTGTGGCTAGCGGCAGATACGCAGTATTTT
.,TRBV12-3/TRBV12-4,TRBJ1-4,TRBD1,CASSFRTGDEKLFF,TGTGCCAGCAGTTTTCGGACAGGGGATGAAAAACTGTTTTTT
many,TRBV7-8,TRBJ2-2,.,CASSLLPGETGELFF,TGTGCCAGCAGCTTATTACCGGGAGAGACCGGGGAGCTGTTTTTT
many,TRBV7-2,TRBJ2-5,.,CASSPPGFQKETQYF,TGTGCCAGCAGCCCCCCGGGGTTTCAAAAAGAGACCCAGTACTTC
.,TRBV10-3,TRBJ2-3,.,CAIRTTDTQYF,TGTGCCATCAGAACCACAGATACGCAGTATTTT
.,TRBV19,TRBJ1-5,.,CASSPAARSNQPQHF,TGTGCCAGTAGTCCCGCGGCCCGGTCCAATCAGCCCCAGCATTTT
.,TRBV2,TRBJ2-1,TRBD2,CASSPGTSKGEQFF,TGTGCCAGCAGTCCCGGGACTAGCAAGGGTGAGCAGTTCTTC
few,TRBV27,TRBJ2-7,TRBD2,CASSFSGRYPYEQYF,TGTGCCAGCAGTTTCAGCGGGAGGTACCCCTACGAGCAGTACTTC
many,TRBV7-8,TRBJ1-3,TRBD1,CASSPMGQGSGNTIYF,TGTGCCAGCAGTCCAATGGGACAGGGCTCTGGAAACACCATATATTTT
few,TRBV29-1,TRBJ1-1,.,CSAARGPGGEAFF,TGCAGCGCCGCGAGAGGACCGGGAGGTGAAGCTTTCTTT
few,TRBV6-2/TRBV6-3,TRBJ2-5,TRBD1,CASERQGGLETQYF,TGTGCCAGCGAACGACAGGGGGGATTGGAGACCCAGTACTTC
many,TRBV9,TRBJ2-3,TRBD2,CASSSHGLDRTDTQYF,TGTGCCAGCAGCTCCCATGGACTAGACCGCACAGATACGCAGTATTTT
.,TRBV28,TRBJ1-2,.,CASSLPFLAYYQEAYGYTF,TGTGCCAGCAGTCTGCCATTCCTCGCCTACTATCAAGAGGCCTATGGCTACACCTTC
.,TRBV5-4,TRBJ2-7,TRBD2,CASSTELAGSAYEQYF,TGTGCCAGCAGCACCGAACTAGCGGGGTCCGCCTACGAGCAGTACTTC
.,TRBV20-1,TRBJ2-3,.,CSARVGVVPDTQYF,TGCAGTGCTAGGGTGGGCGTTGTCCCAGATACGCAGTATTTT
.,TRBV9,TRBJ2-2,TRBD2,CASSPPGRGDTGELFF,TGTGCCAGCAGCCCGCCGGGGAGGGGAGACACCGGGGAGCTGTTTTTT
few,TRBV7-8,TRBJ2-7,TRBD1,CASSFRDRSYEQYF,TGTGCCAGCAGCTTCCGGGACAGATCCTACGAGCAGTACTTC